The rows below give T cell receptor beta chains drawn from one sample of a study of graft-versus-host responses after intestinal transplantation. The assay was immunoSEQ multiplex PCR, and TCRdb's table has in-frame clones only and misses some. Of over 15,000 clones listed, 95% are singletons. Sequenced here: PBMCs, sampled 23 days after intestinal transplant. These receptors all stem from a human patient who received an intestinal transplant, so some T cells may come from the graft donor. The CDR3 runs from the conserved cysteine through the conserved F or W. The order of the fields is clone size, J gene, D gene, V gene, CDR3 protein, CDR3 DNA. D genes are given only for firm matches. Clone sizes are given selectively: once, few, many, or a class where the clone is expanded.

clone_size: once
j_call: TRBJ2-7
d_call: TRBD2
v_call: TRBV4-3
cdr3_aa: CASSQAAGVVSYEQYF
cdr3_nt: TGCGCCAGCAGCCAAGCGGCGGGAGTCGTCTCCTACGAGCAGTACTTC

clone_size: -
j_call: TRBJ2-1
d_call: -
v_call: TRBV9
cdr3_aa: CASGKEGEQFF
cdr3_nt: TGTGCCAGCGGGAAGGAGGGTGAGCAGTTCTTC

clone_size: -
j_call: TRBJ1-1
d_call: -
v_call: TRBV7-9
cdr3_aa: CASSLTGKPEAFF
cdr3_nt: TGTGCCAGCAGCTTAACAGGGAAGCCTGAAGCTTTCTTT

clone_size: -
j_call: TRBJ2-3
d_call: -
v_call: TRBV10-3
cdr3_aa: CATWRGTHTDTQYF
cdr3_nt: TGTGCCACCTGGCGTGGGACCCACACAGATACGCAGTATTTT

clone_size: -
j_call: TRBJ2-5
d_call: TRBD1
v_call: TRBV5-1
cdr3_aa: CASRDRGQETQYF
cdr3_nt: TGCGCCAGCAGGGACAGGGGCCAAGAGACCCAGTACTTC

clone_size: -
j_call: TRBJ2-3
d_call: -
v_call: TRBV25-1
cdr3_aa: CASSENTDTQYF
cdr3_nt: TGTGCCAGCAGTGAAAACACAGATACGCAGTATTTT

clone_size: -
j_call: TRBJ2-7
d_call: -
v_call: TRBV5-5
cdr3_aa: CASSLTGPYEQYF
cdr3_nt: TGTGCCAGCAGCTTGACGGGACCCTACGAGCAGTACTTC

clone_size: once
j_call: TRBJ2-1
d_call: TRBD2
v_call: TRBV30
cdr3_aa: CAWSDGVASGRVDYNEQFF
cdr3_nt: TGTGCCTGGAGTGATGGCGTGGCTAGCGGAAGGGTGGACTACAATGAGCAGTTCTTC

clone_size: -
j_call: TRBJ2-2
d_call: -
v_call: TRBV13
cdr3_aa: CASSLGAVADPGELFF
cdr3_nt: TGTGCCAGCAGCTTAGGGGCAGTGGCGGACCCCGGGGAGCTGTTTTTT

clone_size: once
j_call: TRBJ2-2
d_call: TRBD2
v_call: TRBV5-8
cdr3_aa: CASSPGLAGGLNTGELFF
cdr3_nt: TGTGCCAGCAGCCCGGGACTAGCGGGAGGATTGAACACCGGGGAGCTGTTTTTT

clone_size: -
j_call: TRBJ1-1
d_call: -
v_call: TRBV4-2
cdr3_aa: CASSQERRGEWVNTEAFF
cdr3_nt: TGTGCCAGCAGCCAAGAACGGCGGGGGGAGTGGGTGAACACTGAAGCTTTCTTT

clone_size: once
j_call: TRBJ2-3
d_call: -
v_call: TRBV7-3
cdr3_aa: CASSTLADTDTQYF
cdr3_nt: TGTGCCAGCAGCACCTTAGCGGACACAGATACGCAGTATTTT

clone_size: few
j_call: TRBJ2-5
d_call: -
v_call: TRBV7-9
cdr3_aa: CASSSPLHSETQYF
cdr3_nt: TGTGCCAGCAGTTCCCCTCTCCACTCAGAGACCCAGTACTTC

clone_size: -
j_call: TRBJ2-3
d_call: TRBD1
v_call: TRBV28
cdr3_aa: CASNLDRGNTDTQYF
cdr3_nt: TGTGCCAGCAACCTGGACAGGGGGAACACAGATACGCAGTATTTT

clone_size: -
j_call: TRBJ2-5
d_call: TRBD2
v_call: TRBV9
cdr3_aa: CASSPSAGVRETQYF
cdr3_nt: TGTGCCAGCAGCCCTTCAGCGGGAGTCAGGGAGACCCAGTACTTC

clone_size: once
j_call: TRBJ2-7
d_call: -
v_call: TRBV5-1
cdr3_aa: CASSLGATAYEQYF
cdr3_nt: TGCGCCAGCAGCTTGGGGGCGACAGCGTACGAGCAGTACTTC

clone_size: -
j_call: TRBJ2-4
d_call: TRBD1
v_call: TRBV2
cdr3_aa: CASRKQGLEKNIQYF
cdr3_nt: TGTGCCAGCAGGAAACAGGGGTTGGAGAAAAACATTCAGTACTTC

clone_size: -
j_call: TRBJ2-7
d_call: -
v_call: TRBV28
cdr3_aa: CASSSTGGRGEQYF
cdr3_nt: TGTGCCAGCAGCTCGACCGGAGGGCGCGGCGAGCAGTACTTC

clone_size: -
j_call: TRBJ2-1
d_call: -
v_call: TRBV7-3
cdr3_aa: CASSLEDPGVGWDNEQFF
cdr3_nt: TGTGCCAGCAGCTTAGAGGACCCGGGGGTGGGATGGGACAATGAGCAGTTCTTC

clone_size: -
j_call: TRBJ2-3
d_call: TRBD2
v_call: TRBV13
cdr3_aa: CASSLAERDLRDTQYF
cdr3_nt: TGTGCCAGCAGCTTGGCAGAGCGGGATTTGAGAGATACGCAGTATTTT

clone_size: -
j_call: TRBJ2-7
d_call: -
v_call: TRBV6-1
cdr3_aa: CASLDRSSYEQYF
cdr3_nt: TGTGCCAGCCTGGACAGAAGCTCCTACGAGCAGTACTTC

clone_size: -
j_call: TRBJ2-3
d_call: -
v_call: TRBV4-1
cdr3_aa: CASSLRQDTQYF
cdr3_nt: TGCGCCAGCAGCCTCAGGCAAGATACGCAGTATTTT

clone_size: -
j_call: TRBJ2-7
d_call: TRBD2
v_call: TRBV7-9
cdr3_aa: CASSSHLAVSYEQYF
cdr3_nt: TGTGCCAGCAGCTCCCACCTAGCGGTCTCCTACGAGCAGTACTTC

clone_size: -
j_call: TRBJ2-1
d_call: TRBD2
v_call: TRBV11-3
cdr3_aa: CASSPAGTSSYNEQFF
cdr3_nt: TGTGCCAGCAGCCCAGCCGGGACTAGCTCTTACAATGAGCAGTTCTTC

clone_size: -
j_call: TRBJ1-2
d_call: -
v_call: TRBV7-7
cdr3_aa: CASSPVRRGYTF
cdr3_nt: TGTGCCAGCAGCCCCGTGCGTCGTGGCTACACCTTC

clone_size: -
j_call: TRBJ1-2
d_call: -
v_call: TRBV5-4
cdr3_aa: CASSLVTANYGYTF
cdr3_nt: TGTGCCAGCAGCTTGGTTACAGCAAACTATGGCTACACCTTC

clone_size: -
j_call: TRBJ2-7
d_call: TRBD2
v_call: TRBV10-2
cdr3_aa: CASSEGGRSPYEQYF
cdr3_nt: TGCGCCAGCAGTGAAGGCGGGAGGTCTCCCTACGAGCAGTACTTC

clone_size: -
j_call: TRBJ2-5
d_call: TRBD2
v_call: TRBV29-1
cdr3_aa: CSVEINGGAGGPETQYF
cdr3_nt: TGCAGCGTTGAAATTAATGGGGGGGCGGGAGGGCCAGAGACCCAGTACTTC

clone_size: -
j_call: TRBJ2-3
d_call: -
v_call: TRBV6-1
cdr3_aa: CASRDWEGIADTQYF
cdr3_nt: TGTGCCAGCAGGGACTGGGAAGGCATCGCAGATACGCAGTATTTT

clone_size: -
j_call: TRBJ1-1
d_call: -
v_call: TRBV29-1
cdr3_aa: CSVAQRAGRQDTEAFF
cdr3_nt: TGCAGCGTTGCTCAGAGGGCAGGCAGGCAGGACACTGAAGCTTTCTTT

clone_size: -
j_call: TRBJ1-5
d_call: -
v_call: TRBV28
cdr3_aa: CASSLWTDNQPQHF
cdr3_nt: TGTGCCAGCAGTTTATGGACGGATAATCAGCCCCAGCATTTT

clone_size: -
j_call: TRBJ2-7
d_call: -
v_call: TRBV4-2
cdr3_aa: CASSQDRDRIYEQYF
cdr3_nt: TGTGCCAGCAGCCAAGATAGGGACCGGATCTACGAGCAGTACTTC

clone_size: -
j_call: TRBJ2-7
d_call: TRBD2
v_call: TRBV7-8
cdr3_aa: CASSFDGLAGPYEQYF
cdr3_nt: TGTGCCAGCAGCTTCGACGGACTAGCGGGTCCCTACGAGCAGTACTTC